A single sample is the source of the 15 T cell receptor beta chains below, sequenced in a study of blood T cell repertoires in COVID-19. Clones were read by immunoSEQ multiplex PCR, and TCRdb kept only the in-frame ones, dropping some. The sample records approximately 250,000 clones, approximately 89% being singletons. The sample consisted of peripheral blood. These TCRs come from a man aged 35 to 55 with active or convalescent COVID-19.

The chain uses TRBV9 and TRBJ2-3, with a possible D match to TRBD1 (6 bases). Germline V gene sequence: CDR1 SGDLS, CDR2 YYNGEE. CDR3 size: 16 residues. Trimming removed 3 bases from V and 4 bases from J, with 18 bases in between. In DNA, the CDR3 is TGTGCCAGCAGCGCACGAGGGGGTCGCGAGTCAGATACGCAGTATTTT. Protein sequence: CASSARGGRESDTQYF.

This clone was seen only once. This sequence joins TRBV2 and TRBJ1-4; possible D gene TRBD1, 5 bases. CDR3 length: 15 residues. The ends were cut back, 6 bases at V and 5 bases at J, with 16 bases in the middle. Germline V gene lookup returns CDR1 SNHLY and CDR2 FYNNEI. The CDR3 region is CASSAEGGANEKLFF. CDR3 nucleotides: TGTGCCAGCAGCGCGGAGGGCGGGGCGAATGAAAAACTGTTTTTT.

The gene calls are TRBV18 and TRBJ2-7; tentatively, D is TRBD2 (5 bases). CDR3 length equals 14 residues. Germline V lookup: CDR1 KGHSH, CDR2 LQKENI. Trimming took 2 bases from V and 3 from J, leaving 11 bases between them. In DNA, the CDR3 is TGTGCCAGCTCACCAGAGGGCGGATACTACGAGCAGTACTTC. As protein: CASSPEGGYYEQYF.

This chain uses TRBV5-4 with TRBJ2-7; maybe TRBD2 (6 bases). Trimming cost V 0 bases and J 12 bases, with 13 bases left between them. This CDR3 has 12 residues. Germline V CDR1 and CDR2: SGHNT, YYREEE (reference sequence). The CDR3 nucleotides are TGTGCCAGCAGCTTGGAAGGAGTCGGGGGGTACTTC. Residues: CASSLEGVGGYF. Combining the CDR3 with reference TRBV5-4 and TRBJ2-7 gives the whole variable domain ETGVTQSPTHLIKTRGQQVTLRCSSQSGHNTVSWYQQALGQGPQFIFQYYREEENGRGNFPPRFSGLQFPNYSSELNVNALELDDSALYLCASSLEGVGGYFGPGTRLTVT.

The V gene is TRBV2, the J gene TRBJ2-7, with D perhaps matching TRBD1 (5 bases). V was pared by 2 bases and J by 6 bases, with 17 bases between. Per germline, CDR1 SNHLY and CDR2 FYNNEI. The CDR3 extends over 15 amino acids. CDR3 protein: CASSERGSAPSEQYF. CDR3 in DNA: TGTGCCAGCAGTGAAAGGGGCTCAGCTCCCTCCGAGCAGTACTTC.

V is TRBV4-2 and J is TRBJ2-7, with TRBD2 matching 16 bases. Losses at the gene ends were 4 bases for V and 2 bases for J; bases not matched to a gene: 11. Germline lookup yields CDR1 LGHNA and CDR2 YNFKEQ. CDR3 length: 19 residues. The CDR3 protein is CASSREPGLAGGGAYEQYF. As DNA, the CDR3 is TGTGCCAGCAGCCGAGAACCGGGACTAGCGGGGGGGGGAGCCTACGAGCAGTACTTC.

V usage is TRBV11-2 and J usage is TRBJ2-7; D is unclear. The CDR3 spans 14 residues. The ends were cut back, 1 base at V and 2 bases at J, with 9 bases in the middle. In germline, CDR1 is SGHAT, CDR2 FQNNGV. CDR3 protein: CASSLGISTYEQYF. The DNA for the CDR3 is TGTGCCAGCAGCTTAGGCATTAGTACCTACGAGCAGTACTTC.

About this clone itself: Other DNA sequences from this sample encode an identical CDR3 as well. This rearrangement joins TRBV9 to TRBJ2-3; 11 bases agree with TRBD2. Per the germline V gene, CDR1 is SGDLS and CDR2 is YYNGEE. This CDR3 spans 16 amino acids. V shed 2 bases, J shed 2 bases, and the junction held 4 bases outside the gene matches. The CDR3 sequence: CASSVASGGLTDTQYF. CDR3 DNA: TGTGCCAGCAGCGTTGCTAGCGGGGGGCTCACAGATACGCAGTATTTT.

In its sample, this clone was seen many times. V gene TRBV19 combines with J gene TRBJ1-1; TRBD1 aligns across 7 bases. CDR3 length equals 14 residues. V was clipped by 5 bases and J by 4 bases; unmatched bases: 7. The germline CDR1 and CDR2 sequences are LNHDA and SQIVND (reference sequence). The CDR3 bases are TGTGCCAGTAGTCGGGACAGACAAAGCACTGAAGCTTTCTTT. Translated, it gives CASSRDRQSTEAFF.

The V call is TRBV7-9, the J call TRBJ2-1; 8 bases are shared with TRBD2. Germline trimming cut 4 bases from V and 2 bases from J; bases unmatched to any gene: 1. The CDR3 runs to 14 residues. Germline CDR1 is SEHNR and CDR2 is FQNEAQ (reference sequence). The CDR3 region has the DNA TGTGCCAGCAGCTCTAGCGGGCCCTACAATGAGCAGTTCTTC. Amino acids: CASSSSGPYNEQFF.

The chain has TRBV6-5 and TRBJ2-4; 11 nucleotides match TRBD1. The CDR3 totals 15 residues. V lost 7 bases to trimming and J lost 2 bases; unmatched junction nucleotides: 4. The V gene's germline CDR1 is MNHEY and CDR2 SVGAGI. The CDR3, as DNA: TGTGCCAGCATCCGGGACAGGGGGACCAAAAACATTCAGTACTTC. Residues: CASIRDRGTKNIQYF.

This clone was seen just once. CDR3: CAGVTGEETQYF. The CDR3 DNA reads as TGTGCCGGCGTGACAGGAGAAGAGACCCAGTACTTC. V is TRBV2 and J is TRBJ2-5, with D possibly being TRBD1 (6 bases). Trimming stripped 11 bases from V and 3 bases from J, with 13 bases between. The CDR3 has 12 amino acids. Germline CDR1 reads SNHLY; CDR2 reads FYNNEI. Filled out from reference TRBV2 and TRBJ2-5, the complete variable domain reads EPEVTQTPSHQVTQMGQEVILRCVPISNHLYFYWYRQILGQKVEFLVSFYNNEISEKSEIFDDQFSVERPDGSNFTLKIRSTKLEDSAMYFCAGVTGEETQYFGPGTRLLVL.

The genes are TRBV6-1 and TRBJ2-7, with no clear D. Germline values: CDR1 MNHNS, CDR2 SASEGT. The CDR3 extends over 13 amino acids. Trimming shortened V by 3 bases and J by 1 base, and 7 bases separated the two germline ends. The CDR3 sequence is CASSEISSYEQYF. The DNA of the CDR3 is TGTGCCAGCAGTGAGATTAGTTCCTACGAGCAGTACTTC.

The chain has TRBV5-1 and TRBJ1-2; 7 bases align to TRBD1. This CDR3 spans 13 amino acids. V dropped 0 bases and J dropped 8; count of bases not matched to a gene: 4. Looked up from germline, CDR1 is SGHRS and CDR2 is YFSETQ. This CDR3 is CASSLAGDSGYTF. The CDR3 DNA sequence: TGCGCCAGCAGCTTGGCCGGGGACAGCGGCTACACCTTC.

CDR3 protein: CASSPQQGQIETQYF. The CDR3 region has the DNA TGTGCCAGCAGTCCCCAACAGGGGCAAATAGAGACCCAGTACTTC. The V call is TRBV27, the J call TRBJ2-5; TRBD1 aligns across 7 bases. The CDR3 extends over 15 amino acids. The trim removed 5 bases at V and 4 bases at J, leaving 10 bases unmatched. From germline, CDR1 is MNHEY and CDR2 SMNVEV (reference sequence).